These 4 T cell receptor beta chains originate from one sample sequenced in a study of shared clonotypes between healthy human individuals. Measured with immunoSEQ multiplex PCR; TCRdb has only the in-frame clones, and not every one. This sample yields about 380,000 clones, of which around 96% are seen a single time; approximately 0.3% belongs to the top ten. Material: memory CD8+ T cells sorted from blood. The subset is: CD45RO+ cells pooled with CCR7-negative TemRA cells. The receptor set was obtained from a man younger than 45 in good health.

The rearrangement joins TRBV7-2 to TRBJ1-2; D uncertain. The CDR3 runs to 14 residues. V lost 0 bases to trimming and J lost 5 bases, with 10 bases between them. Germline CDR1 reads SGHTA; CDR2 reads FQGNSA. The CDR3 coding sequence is TGTGCCAGCAGCTTAGCGCTGGGTACTTATGGCTACACCTTC. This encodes CASSLALGTYGYTF.

In nucleotides, the CDR3 is TGTGCCAGCAGCGGCCTAGCGGGACTCACAGATACGCAGTATTTT. It specifies CASSGLAGLTDTQYF. The rearrangement joins TRBV9 to TRBJ2-3, with 9 bases lining up with TRBD2. V trimming: 3 bases; J trimming: 2 bases; junction bases outside the gene matches: 4. Germline loops: CDR1 SGDLS, CDR2 YYNGEE. The CDR3 has 15 amino acids.

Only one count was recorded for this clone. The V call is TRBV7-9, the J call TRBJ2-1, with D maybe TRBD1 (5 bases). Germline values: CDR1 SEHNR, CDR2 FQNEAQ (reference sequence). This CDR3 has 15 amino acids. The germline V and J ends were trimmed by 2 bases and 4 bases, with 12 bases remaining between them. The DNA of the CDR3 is TGTGCCAGCAGCTTACGGAAGGGGATATACAATGAGCAGTTCTTC. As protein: CASSLRKGIYNEQFF.

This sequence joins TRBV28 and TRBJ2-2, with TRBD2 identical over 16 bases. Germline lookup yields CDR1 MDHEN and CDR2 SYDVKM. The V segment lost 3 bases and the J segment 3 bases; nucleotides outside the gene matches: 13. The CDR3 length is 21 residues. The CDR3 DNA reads TGTGCCAGCAGTTTCCCCACCCTGGGACTAGCGGGAGGGCAAGACACCGGGGAGCTGTTTTTT. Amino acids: CASSFPTLGLAGGQDTGELFF.